What follows are 3 T cell receptor beta chains derived from one specimen sequenced in a study of blood T cells in healthy people across ages. Primers used in a second PCR of roughly 7 to 12 cycles were a sample-barcoded 5' primer and a J-beta primer mix. TCRdb analysed the 5' RACE reads with MiXCR anew, one entry per CDR3 protein. The sample lists about 1.8 million distinct CDR3 sequences; about 50% were seen once. What was sequenced was blood. The receptors here all came from a woman in her thirties or forties in good health.

This clonotype was detected a few times. The rearrangement uses TRBV6-2 or TRBV6-3 and TRBJ2-7; 8 nucleotides line up with TRBD1. J gave up 0 bases and V 7 bases, and 5 bases lay outside the gene matches. CDR1 is MNHEY and CDR2 is SVGEGT in the germline V gene. CDR3 length equals 14 residues. CDR3 amino acids: CASMRTGSSYEQYF. The DNA for the CDR3 is TGTGCCAGCATGAGGACAGGGAGCTCCTACGAGCAGTACTTC.

The gene calls are TRBV24-1 and TRBJ2-1; 11 nucleotides match TRBD1. V trimming: 3 bases; J trimming: 7 bases; junction bases outside the gene matches: 4. Germline V gene lookup returns CDR1 KGHDR and CDR2 SFDVKD. The CDR3 is made up of 15 amino acids. The CDR3 sequence: CATSDVGTGGNEQFF. The CDR3 coding sequence is TGTGCCACCAGTGATGTCGGGACAGGGGGTAATGAGCAGTTCTTC.

The chain has TRBV5-1 and TRBJ2-3; 10 nucleotides line up with TRBD1. Germline CDR1 reads SGHRS; CDR2 reads YFSETQ. V shed 4 bases and J 5 bases; nucleotides not matched to a gene: 4. The CDR3 loop spans 14 amino acids. This chain's CDR3 is CASSQGQGKDTQYF. The CDR3 nucleotides are TGCGCCAGCAGCCAGGGACAGGGGAAAGATACGCAGTATTTT.